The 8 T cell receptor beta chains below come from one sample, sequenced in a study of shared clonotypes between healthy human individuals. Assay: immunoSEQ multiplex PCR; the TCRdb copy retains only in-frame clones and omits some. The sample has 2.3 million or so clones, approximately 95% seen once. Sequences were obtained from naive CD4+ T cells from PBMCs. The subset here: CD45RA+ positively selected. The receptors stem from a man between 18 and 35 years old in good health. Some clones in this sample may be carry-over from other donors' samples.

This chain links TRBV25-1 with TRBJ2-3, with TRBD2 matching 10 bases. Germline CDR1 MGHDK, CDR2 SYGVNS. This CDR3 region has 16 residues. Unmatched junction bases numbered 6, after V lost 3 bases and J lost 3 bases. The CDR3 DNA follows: TGTGCCAGCAGTGACGTTCCTAGCGGGAGAACAGATACGCAGTATTTT. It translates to CASSDVPSGRTDTQYF.

CDR3: CASSTNSGQETQYF. CDR3 nucleotide sequence: TGCGCCAGCAGCACCAATAGCGGCCAAGAGACCCAGTACTTC. The J gene is TRBJ2-5, the V gene TRBV5-1; D might be TRBD2 (6 bases). This CDR3 contains 14 residues. Germline V lookup: CDR1 SGHRS, CDR2 YFSETQ. The V end was cut by 4 bases, the J end by 1 base, with 11 bases between.

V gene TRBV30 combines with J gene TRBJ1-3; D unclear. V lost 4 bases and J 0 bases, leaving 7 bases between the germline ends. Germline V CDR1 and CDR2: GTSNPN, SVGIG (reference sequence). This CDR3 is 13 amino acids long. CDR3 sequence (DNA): TGTGCCTGGATCAACGGCTCTGGAAACACCATATATTTT. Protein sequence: CAWINGSGNTIYF.

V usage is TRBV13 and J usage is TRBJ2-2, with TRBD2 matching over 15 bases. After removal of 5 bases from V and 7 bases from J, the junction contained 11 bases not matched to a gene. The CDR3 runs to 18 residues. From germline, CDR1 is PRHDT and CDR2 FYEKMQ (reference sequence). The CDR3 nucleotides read TGTGCCAGCAGCCAACAACCGGGACTAGCGGGAGGAAGCGGGGAGCTGTTTTTT. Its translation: CASSQQPGLAGGSGELFF.

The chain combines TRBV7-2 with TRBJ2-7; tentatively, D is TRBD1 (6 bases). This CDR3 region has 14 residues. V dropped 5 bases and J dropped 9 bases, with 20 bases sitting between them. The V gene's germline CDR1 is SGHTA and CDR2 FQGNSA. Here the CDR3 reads CASSPYTGGGGQYF. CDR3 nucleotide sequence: TGTGCCAGCAGCCCCTACACTGGGGGCGGTGGGCAGTACTTC.

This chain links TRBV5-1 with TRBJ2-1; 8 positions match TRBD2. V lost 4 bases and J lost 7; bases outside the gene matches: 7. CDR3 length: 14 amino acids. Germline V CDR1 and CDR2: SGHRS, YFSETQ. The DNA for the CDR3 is TGCGCCAGCAGCCCATTAGCGGGAAGAAATGAGCAGTTCTTC. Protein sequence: CASSPLAGRNEQFF.

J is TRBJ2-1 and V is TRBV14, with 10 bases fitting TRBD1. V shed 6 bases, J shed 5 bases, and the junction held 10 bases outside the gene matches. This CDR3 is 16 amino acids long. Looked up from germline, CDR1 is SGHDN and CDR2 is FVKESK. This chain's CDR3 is CASRLTGTGDHNEQFF. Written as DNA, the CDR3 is TGTGCCAGCAGGTTGACCGGGACAGGGGACCACAATGAGCAGTTCTTC.

The CDR3 spells CASSLGSPSGSSYEQYF. The CDR3 coding sequence is TGTGCCAGCAGCTTAGGGAGTCCTAGCGGGAGCTCCTACGAGCAGTACTTC. The chain has TRBV7-9 and TRBJ2-7, with TRBD2 matching over 10 bases. V lost 1 base to trimming and J lost 0 bases; unmatched junction nucleotides: 6. The CDR3 length is 17 residues. Germline V gives CDR1 SEHNR, CDR2 FQNEAQ (reference sequence).